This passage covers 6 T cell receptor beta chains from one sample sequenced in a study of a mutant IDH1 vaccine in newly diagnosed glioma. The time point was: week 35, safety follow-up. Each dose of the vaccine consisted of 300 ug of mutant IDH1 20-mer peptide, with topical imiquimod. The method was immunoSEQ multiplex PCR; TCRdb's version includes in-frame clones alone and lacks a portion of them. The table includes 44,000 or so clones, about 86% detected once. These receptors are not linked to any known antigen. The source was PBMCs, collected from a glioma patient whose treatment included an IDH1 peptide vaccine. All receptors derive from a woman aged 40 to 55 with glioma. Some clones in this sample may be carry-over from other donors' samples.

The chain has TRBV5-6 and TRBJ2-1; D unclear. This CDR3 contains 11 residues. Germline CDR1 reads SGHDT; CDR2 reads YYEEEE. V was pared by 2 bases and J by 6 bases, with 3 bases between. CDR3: CASSFSNEQFF. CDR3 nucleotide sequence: TGTGCCAGCAGCTTCTCCAATGAGCAGTTCTTC.

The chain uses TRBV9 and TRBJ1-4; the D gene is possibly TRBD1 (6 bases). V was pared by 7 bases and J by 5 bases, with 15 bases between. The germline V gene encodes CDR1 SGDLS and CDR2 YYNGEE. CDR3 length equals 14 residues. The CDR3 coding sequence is TGTGCCAGCTCACCGGCTAGGGGGAATGAAAAACTGTTTTTT. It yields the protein CASSPARGNEKLFF.

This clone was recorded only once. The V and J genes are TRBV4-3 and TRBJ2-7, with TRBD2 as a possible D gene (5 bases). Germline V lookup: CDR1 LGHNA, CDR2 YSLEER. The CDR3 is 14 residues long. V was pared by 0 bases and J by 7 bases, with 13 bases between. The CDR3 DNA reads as TGCGCCAGCAGCCAAGATCTGAGAGGGCGTGAGCAGTACTTC. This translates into CASSQDLRGREQYF.

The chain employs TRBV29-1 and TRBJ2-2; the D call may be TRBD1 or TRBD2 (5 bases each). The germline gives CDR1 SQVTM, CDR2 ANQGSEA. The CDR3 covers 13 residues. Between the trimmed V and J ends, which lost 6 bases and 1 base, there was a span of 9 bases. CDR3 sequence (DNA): TGCAGCGTCCGGGACGGGAACACCGGGGAGCTGTTTTTT. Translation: CSVRDGNTGELFF.

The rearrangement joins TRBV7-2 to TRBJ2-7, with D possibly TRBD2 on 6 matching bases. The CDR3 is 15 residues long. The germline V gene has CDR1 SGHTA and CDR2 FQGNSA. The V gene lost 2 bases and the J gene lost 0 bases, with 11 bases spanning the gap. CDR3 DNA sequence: TGTGCCAGCAGCTTATCTCGCGGGGTCTCCTACGAGCAGTACTTC. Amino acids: CASSLSRGVSYEQYF.

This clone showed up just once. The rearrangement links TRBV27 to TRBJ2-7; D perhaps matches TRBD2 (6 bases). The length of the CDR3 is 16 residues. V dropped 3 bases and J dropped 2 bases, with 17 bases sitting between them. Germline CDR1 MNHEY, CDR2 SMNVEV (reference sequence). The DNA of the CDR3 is TGTGCCAGCAGTTTCCTCGGAGGCGGACTAACCTACGAGCAGTACTTC. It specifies CASSFLGGGLTYEQYF.